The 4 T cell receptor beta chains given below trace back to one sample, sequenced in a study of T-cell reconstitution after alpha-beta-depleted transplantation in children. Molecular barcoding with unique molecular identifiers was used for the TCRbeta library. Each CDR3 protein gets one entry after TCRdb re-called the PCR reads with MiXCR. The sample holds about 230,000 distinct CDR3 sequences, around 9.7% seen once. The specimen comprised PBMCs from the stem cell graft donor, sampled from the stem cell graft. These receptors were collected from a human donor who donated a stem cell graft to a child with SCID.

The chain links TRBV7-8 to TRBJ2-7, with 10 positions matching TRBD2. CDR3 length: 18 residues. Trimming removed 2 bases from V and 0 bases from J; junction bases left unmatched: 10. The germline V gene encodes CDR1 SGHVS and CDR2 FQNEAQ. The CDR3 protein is CASSLSGSSGGASYEQYF. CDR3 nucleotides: TGTGCCAGCAGCTTAAGTGGATCTAGCGGGGGAGCCTCCTACGAGCAGTACTTC. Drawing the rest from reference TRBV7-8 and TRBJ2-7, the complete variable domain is GAGVSQSPRYKVAKRGQDVALRCDPISGHVSLFWYQQALGQGPEFLTYFQNEAQLDKSGLPSDRFFAERPEGSVSTLKIQRTQQEDSAVYLCASSLSGSSGGASYEQYFGPGTRLTVT.

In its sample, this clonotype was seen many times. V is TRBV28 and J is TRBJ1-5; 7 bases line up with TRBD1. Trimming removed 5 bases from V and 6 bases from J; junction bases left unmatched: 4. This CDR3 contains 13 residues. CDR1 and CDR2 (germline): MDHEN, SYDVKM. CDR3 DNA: TGTGCCAGCAGTAGACAGGGCACTCAGCCCCAGCATTTT. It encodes CASSRQGTQPQHF.

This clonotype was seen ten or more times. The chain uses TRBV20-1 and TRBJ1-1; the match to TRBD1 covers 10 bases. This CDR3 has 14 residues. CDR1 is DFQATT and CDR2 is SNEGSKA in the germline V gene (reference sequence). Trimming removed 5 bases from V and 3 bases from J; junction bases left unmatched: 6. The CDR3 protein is CSAGLTGGYTEAFF. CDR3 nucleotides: TGCAGTGCTGGACTGACAGGGGGCTACACTGAAGCTTTCTTT.

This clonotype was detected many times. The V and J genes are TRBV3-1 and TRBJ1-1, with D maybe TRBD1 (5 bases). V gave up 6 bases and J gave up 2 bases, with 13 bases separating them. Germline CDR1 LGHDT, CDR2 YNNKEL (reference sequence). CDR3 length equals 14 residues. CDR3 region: CASSLTDRNTEAFF. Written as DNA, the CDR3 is TGTGCCAGCAGTCTGACAGACAGAAACACTGAAGCTTTCTTT.